Listed here are 8 T cell receptor beta chains from one sample, sequenced in a study of blood T cells in healthy people across ages. Using a J-beta primer mix together with a sample-barcoded 5' primer, a second PCR was run for roughly 6 to 12 cycles. TCRdb independently ran MiXCR on the 5' RACE reads; one entry per CDR3 protein. Seen here are about 940,000 distinct CDR3 sequences, roughly 43% observed once, and the top ten hold 13%. Sequencing input: blood. The receptors derive from a man aged 25 to 45 in good health.

The chain carries TRBV29-1 and TRBJ2-1; the D is unclear. This CDR3 has 13 amino acids. The V gene lost 6 bases and the J gene lost 4 bases, with 13 bases spanning the gap. Germline values: CDR1 SQVTM, CDR2 ANQGSEA. CDR3 nucleotide sequence: TGCAGCGTCAAAACCCCAGGTTACAATGAGCAGTTCTTC. This codes for CSVKTPGYNEQFF.

V gene TRBV10-3 combines with J gene TRBJ1-2, with TRBD1 matching over 7 bases. With V trimmed by 2 bases and J by 7 bases, 7 bases remained unmatched. The CDR3 is 14 residues long. CDR1 ENHRY and CDR2 SYGVKD come from the germline V gene. The CDR3, as DNA: TGTGCCATCAGTGAGGTTACAGGGGTGGCTGGCTACACCTTC. This codes for CAISEVTGVAGYTF.

The chain is built from TRBV7-2 and TRBJ2-3, with a weak D call TRBD2 (7 bases). V was cut by 5 bases and J by 2 bases, with 14 bases left in between. In germline, CDR1 is SGHTA, CDR2 FQGNSA. This CDR3 is built from 15 residues. The CDR3 sequence: CASSPRRGHTDTQYF. DNA for the CDR3: TGTGCCAGCAGCCCCCGGCGGGGGCACACAGATACGCAGTATTTT. The full variable domain, its missing parts supplied by reference TRBV7-2 and TRBJ2-3, is GAGVSQSPSNKVTEKGKDVELRCDPISGHTALYWYRQSLGQGLEFLIYFQGNSAPDKSGLPSDRFSAERTGGSVSTLTIQRTQQEDSAVYLCASSPRRGHTDTQYFGPGTRLTVL.

As for this clonotype: A much larger clone lies one base from this, so it may be a read error. This rearrangement joins TRBV4-3 to TRBJ2-1; 9 nucleotides match TRBD1. Trimming at V came to 0 bases and at J to 10 bases, leaving 10 bases not matched to a gene. CDR3 size: 16 residues. Germline V gene data show CDR1 as LGHNA and CDR2 as YSLEER. CDR3 coding DNA: TGCGCCAGCAGCCAAGAGGGGCGGGACAGGGTTAACGAGCAGTTCTTC. It is translated as CASSQEGRDRVNEQFF.

The sample holds many counts of this clonotype. V usage is TRBV10-2 and J usage is TRBJ2-5; D may be TRBD1 (5 bases). The CDR3 totals 11 residues. Germline V gives CDR1 WSHSY, CDR2 SAAADI. V shed 7 bases and J shed 4 bases, with 7 bases lying between them. The CDR3 loop is CASIQGETQYF. In DNA, the CDR3 is TGCGCCAGCATTCAGGGAGAGACCCAGTACTTC.

This chain uses TRBV7-2 with TRBJ1-2; TRBD1 aligns across 7 bases. The CDR3 spans 12 residues. The junction had 6 bases not matched to a gene; V was cut back by 7 bases and J by 7 bases. Per the germline V gene, CDR1 is SGHTA and CDR2 is FQGNSA. Written as DNA, the CDR3 is TGTGCCAGCAACCACGACAGGGTTGGCTACACCTTC. It encodes CASNHDRVGYTF. The full variable domain, with the rest looked up from reference TRBV7-2 and TRBJ1-2, is GAGVSQSPSNKVTEKGKDVELRCDPISGHTALYWYRQSLGQGLEFLIYFQGNSAPDKSGLPSDRFSAERTGGSVSTLTIQRTQQEDSAVYLCASNHDRVGYTFGSGTRLTVV.

The chain joins TRBV4-1 to TRBJ1-2; D is uncertain. The CDR3 runs 16 residues. CDR1 MGHRA and CDR2 YSYEKL come from the germline V gene. Trimming removed 0 bases from V and 8 bases from J, with 19 bases in between. CDR3 protein: CASSQEVSPAIWGYTF. The CDR3 coding sequence is TGCGCCAGCAGCCAAGAAGTTTCTCCGGCGATCTGGGGCTACACCTTC.

The chain is built from TRBV29-1 and TRBJ2-7, with D possibly matching TRBD1 (6 bases). The J call may be incorrect, as the DNA end agrees better with TRBJ2-5. The CDR3 runs 12 residues. CDR1 is SQVTM, CDR2 ANQGSEA, per germline. CDR3 residues: CSVQGPPETQYF. The CDR3 DNA reads as TGCAGCGTTCAGGGGCCGCCAGAGACCCAGTACTTC.